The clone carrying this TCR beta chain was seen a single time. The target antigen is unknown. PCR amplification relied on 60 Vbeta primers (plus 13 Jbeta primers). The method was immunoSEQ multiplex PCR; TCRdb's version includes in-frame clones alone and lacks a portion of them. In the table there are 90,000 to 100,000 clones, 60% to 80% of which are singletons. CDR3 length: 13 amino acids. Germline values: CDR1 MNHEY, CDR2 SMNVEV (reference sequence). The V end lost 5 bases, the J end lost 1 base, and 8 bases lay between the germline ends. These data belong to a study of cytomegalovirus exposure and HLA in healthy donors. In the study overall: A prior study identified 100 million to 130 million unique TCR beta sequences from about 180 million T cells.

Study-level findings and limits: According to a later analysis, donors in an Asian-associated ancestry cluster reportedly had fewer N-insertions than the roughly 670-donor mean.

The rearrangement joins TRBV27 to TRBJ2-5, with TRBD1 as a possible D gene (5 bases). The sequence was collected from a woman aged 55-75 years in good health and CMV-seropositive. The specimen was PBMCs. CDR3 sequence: CASSLRVQETQYF. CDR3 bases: TGTGCCAGCAGTCTCAGGGTCCAAGAGACCCAGTACTTC.